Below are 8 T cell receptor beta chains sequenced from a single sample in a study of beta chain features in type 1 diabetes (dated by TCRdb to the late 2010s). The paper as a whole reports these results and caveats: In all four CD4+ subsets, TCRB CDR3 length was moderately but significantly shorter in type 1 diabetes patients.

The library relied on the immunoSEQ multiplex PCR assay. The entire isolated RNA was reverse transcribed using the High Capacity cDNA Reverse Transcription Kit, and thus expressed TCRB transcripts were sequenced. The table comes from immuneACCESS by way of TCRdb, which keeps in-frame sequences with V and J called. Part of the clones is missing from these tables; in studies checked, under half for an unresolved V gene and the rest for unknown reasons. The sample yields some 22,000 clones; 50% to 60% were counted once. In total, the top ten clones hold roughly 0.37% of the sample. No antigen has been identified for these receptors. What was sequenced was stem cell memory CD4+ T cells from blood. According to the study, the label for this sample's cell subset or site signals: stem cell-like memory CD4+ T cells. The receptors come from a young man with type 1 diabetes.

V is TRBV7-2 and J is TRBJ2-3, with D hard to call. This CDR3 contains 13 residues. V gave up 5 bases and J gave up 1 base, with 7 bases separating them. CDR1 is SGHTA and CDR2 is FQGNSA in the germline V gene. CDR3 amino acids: CASSRLRTDTQYF. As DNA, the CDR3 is TGTGCCAGCAGCCGTCTACGCACAGATACGCAGTATTTT. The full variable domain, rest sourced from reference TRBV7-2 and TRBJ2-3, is GAGVSQSPSNKVTEKGKDVELRCDPISGHTALYWYRQSLGQGLEFLIYFQGNSAPDKSGLPSDRFSAERTGGSVSTLTIQRTQQEDSAVYLCASSRLRTDTQYFGPGTRLTVL.

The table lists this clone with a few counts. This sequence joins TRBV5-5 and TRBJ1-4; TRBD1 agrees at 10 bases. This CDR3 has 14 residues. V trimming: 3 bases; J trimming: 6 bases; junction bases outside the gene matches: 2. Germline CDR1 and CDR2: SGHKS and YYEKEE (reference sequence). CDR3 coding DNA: TGTGCCAGCAGCTCGGGACAGGGGTATGAAAAACTGTTTTTT. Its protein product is CASSSGQGYEKLFF.

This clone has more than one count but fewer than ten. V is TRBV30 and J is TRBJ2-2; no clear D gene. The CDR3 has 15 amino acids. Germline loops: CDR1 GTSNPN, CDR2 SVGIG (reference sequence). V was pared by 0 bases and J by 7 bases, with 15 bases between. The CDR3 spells CAWSVRLGEFGELFF. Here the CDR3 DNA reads TGTGCCTGGAGTGTAAGGTTAGGAGAGTTCGGGGAGCTGTTTTTT.

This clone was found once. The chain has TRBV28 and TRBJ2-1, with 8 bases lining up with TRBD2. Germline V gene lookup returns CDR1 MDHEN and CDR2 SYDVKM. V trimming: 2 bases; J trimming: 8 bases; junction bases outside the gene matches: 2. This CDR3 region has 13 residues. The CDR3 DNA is TGTGCCAGCAGTTTAAAGCGGGAGCATGAGCAGTTCTTC. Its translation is CASSLKREHEQFF.

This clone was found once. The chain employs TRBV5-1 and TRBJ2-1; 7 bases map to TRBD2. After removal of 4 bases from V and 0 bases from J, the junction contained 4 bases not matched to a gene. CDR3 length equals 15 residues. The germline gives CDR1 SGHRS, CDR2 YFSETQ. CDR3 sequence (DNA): TGCGCCAGCAGCCTTGCGGGAGACTCCTACAATGAGCAGTTCTTC. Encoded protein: CASSLAGDSYNEQFF.

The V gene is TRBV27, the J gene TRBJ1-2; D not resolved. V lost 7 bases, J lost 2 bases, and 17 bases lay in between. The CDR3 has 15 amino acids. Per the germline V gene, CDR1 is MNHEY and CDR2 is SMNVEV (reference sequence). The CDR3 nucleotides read TGTGCCAGCACCACCACAGCCAGTGGGAACTATGGCTACACCTTC. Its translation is CASTTTASGNYGYTF.

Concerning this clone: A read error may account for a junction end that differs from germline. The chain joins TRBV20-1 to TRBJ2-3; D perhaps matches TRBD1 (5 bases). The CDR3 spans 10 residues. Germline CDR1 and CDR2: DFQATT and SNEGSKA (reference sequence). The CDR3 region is CSALTGTQYF. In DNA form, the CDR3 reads TGCAGTGCCCTCACAGGTACGCAGTATTTT.

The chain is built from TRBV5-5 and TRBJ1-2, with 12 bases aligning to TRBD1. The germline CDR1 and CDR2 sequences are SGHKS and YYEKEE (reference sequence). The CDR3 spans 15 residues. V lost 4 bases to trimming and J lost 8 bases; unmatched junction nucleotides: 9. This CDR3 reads CASSGQKGTGGGYTF. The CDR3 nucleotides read TGTGCCAGCAGCGGCCAGAAAGGGACAGGGGGCGGCTACACCTTC.